The clone carrying this TCR beta chain has more than one count but fewer than ten. Antigen unknown. This sample was included in a study of identical twins. Study-wide results and caveats: These conclusions were based on statistical analysis (cross-sectional, not following the same donors).

TCRdb reprocessed the 5' RACE reads with MiXCR, giving one entry per CDR3 protein. Among around 1.7 million distinct CDR3 sequences listed, more than 30% were seen once. The V gene's germline CDR1 is LGHDT and CDR2 YNNKEL (reference sequence). The CDR3 consists of 17 residues. Between the trimmed V and J ends, which lost 1 base and 5 bases, there was a span of 18 bases. The rearrangement uses TRBV3-1 and TRBJ2-1; D possibly corresponds to TRBD2 (5 bases). The sample consisted of cord blood. This sequence was found in a newborn girl in good health. For the CDR3, the DNA is TGTGCCAGCAGCCAAGTCCCCCGCCCTAGCCCCCACAATGAGCAGTTCTTC. Its translation is CASSQVPRPSPHNEQFF.